This entry lists 6 T cell receptor beta chains sequenced from one sample in a study of T cells in Graves' hyperthyroidism and ophthalmopathy. Amplification targeted TCR beta CDR3 regions from RNA transcripts. Using the HTBI primer set, a first-round RT-PCR was run on the TCR CDR3. Each CDR3 protein is one row after TCRdb ran MiXCR on the multiplex PCR reads. Of 390,000 or so distinct CDR3 sequences detected, approximately 14% appear once; the ten largest clones hold roughly 13%. Sequencing was performed on blood. These receptors were obtained from a man younger than 35 with Graves' ophthalmopathy.

This clonotype has at least ten counts. The rearrangement uses TRBV2 and TRBJ2-5; 9 nucleotides align to TRBD1. Germline loops: CDR1 SNHLY, CDR2 FYNNEI. Losses at the gene ends were 3 bases for V and 10 bases for J; bases not matched to a gene: 12. The CDR3 extends over 15 amino acids. CDR3 coding DNA: TGTGCCAGCAGTGAGCTAGAGCTGGAGACAGGGGGCCAGTACTTC. Translation gives CASSELELETGGQYF.

Of note for this clonotype: One end of the junction does not line up with germline, which may come from a read error. J is TRBJ1-3 and V is TRBV12-3 or TRBV12-4; 9 bases line up with TRBD1. The CDR3 is 14 amino acids. The CDR3 DNA follows: TGTGCCAGCCGGACAGGGGATTCTGTAAACACCATATATTTT. Its protein is CASRTGDSVNTIYF.

This clonotype occurred many times. This chain connects TRBV20-1 to TRBJ1-2, with D perhaps matching TRBD1 (5 bases). This CDR3 contains 19 residues. V was clipped by 6 bases and J by 3 bases, with 32 bases between them. CDR1 is DFQATT, CDR2 SNEGSKA, per germline (reference sequence). CDR3 protein: CSARPIVFPSEGEYYGYTF. The CDR3 DNA reads as TGCAGTGCCCGTCCAATCGTTTTTCCAAGTGAAGGGGAATACTATGGCTACACCTTC.

This clonotype was counted at least ten times. CDR3 coding DNA: TGTGCCAGCAGCCTAGACAAGACTAGCTTGGCCTACGAGCAGTACTTC. Its protein is CASSLDKTSLAYEQYF. This chain joins TRBV3-1 and TRBJ2-7, with 7 bases fitting TRBD2. The CDR3 runs to 16 residues. In germline, CDR1 is LGHDT, CDR2 YNNKEL (reference sequence). Trimming at V came to 4 bases and at J to 2 bases, leaving 11 bases not matched to a gene.

In its sample, this clonotype was seen many times. J is TRBJ2-7 and V is TRBV11-2, with TRBD1 matching over 10 bases. V was clipped by 6 bases and J by 6 bases; unmatched bases: 8. The germline gives CDR1 SGHAT, CDR2 FQNNGV. The CDR3 has 14 amino acids. The CDR3 reads CASRQPGQGFEQYF. In DNA, the CDR3 is TGTGCCAGCAGACAACCGGGACAGGGGTTCGAGCAGTACTTC.

This clonotype was seen repeatedly, ten times or more. The J gene is TRBJ2-7, the V gene TRBV28, with D possibly TRBD2 on 5 matching bases. Germline assignment: CDR1 MDHEN and CDR2 SYDVKM. The CDR3 totals 14 residues. Trimming pared 6 bases from V and 3 bases from J, leaving 15 bases between. CDR3 nucleotide sequence: TGTGCCAGCAGCTTTCCCAGGAGGAGCTACGAGCAGTACTTC. Its protein product is CASSFPRRSYEQYF.